These 15 T cell receptor beta chains originate from one sample sequenced in a study of T cell responses to AZD1222 COVID-19 vaccine. Profiled with immunoSEQ multiplex PCR; TCRdb holds only in-frame clones, not every one. The table includes just under 95,000 clones, 70% to 90% detected once. The starting material was peripheral blood, obtained on day 0 of AZD1222 vaccination. The receptors here all came from an adult in good health.

The rearrangement uses TRBV5-1 and TRBJ2-7, with 7 bases aligning to TRBD1. The J segment lost 5 bases and the V segment lost 5 bases, leaving 7 bases of the junction unmatched. CDR1 and CDR2 (germline): SGHRS, YFSETQ. This CDR3 contains 13 residues. CDR3 region: CASSSDRFHEQYF. In DNA, the CDR3 is TGCGCCAGCAGTTCGGACAGGTTTCACGAGCAGTACTTC. The variable domain in full, completed from reference TRBV5-1 and TRBJ2-7, reads KAGVTQTPRYLIKTRGQQVTLSCSPISGHRSVSWYQQTPGQGLQFLFEYFSETQRNKGNFPGRFSGRQFSNSRSEMNVSTLELGDSALYLCASSSDRFHEQYFGPGTRLTVT.

This chain links TRBV4-2 with TRBJ1-5; 10 bases match TRBD1. V lost 3 bases and J lost 4; bases outside the gene matches: 6. CDR1 and CDR2 from the germline V gene are LGHNA and YNFKEQ. The CDR3 spans 16 residues. As DNA, the CDR3 is TGTGCCAGCAGCCAGGCCGGGACAGGGGCAAATCAGCCCCAGCATTTT. This encodes CASSQAGTGANQPQHF.

This clone was recorded once. The chain links TRBV19 to TRBJ1-2; 8 positions match TRBD1. Germline V lookup: CDR1 LNHDA, CDR2 SQIVND (reference sequence). The V segment lost 5 bases and the J segment 3 bases; nucleotides outside the gene matches: 8. CDR3 size: 15 residues. The CDR3 nucleotides are TGTGCCAGTAGTCCATCGACAGGGGAGCACTATGGCTACACCTTC. Its translation: CASSPSTGEHYGYTF.

The genes are TRBV2 and TRBJ1-1; the match to TRBD1 covers 8 bases. Germline values: CDR1 SNHLY, CDR2 FYNNEI. This CDR3 contains 14 residues. The junction had 7 bases not matched to a gene; V was cut back by 6 bases and J by 4 bases. The CDR3 here is CASSKGTGLTEAFF. DNA of the CDR3: TGTGCCAGCAGCAAAGGGACAGGTCTCACTGAAGCTTTCTTT.

The CDR3 nucleotides read TGTGCCAGCTCACCAAGCGGGAGGGGCACTGAAGCTTTCTTT. Translation gives CASSPSGRGTEAFF. This chain links TRBV18 with TRBJ1-1, with D perhaps TRBD1 (5 bases). Trimming shortened V by 2 bases and J by 4 bases, and 11 bases separated the two germline ends. The CDR3 consists of 14 residues. From germline, CDR1 is KGHSH and CDR2 LQKENI.

The V call is TRBV6-5, the J call TRBJ2-1, with unresolved D. The V gene lost 7 bases and the J gene lost 6 bases, with 7 bases spanning the gap. The CDR3 has 11 residues. Per the germline V gene, CDR1 is MNHEY and CDR2 is SVGAGI. CDR3 protein: CASKDANEQFF. In DNA, the CDR3 is TGTGCCAGCAAAGACGCCAATGAGCAGTTCTTC.

The chain couples TRBV5-8 to TRBJ2-3; 9 bases are a match to TRBD1. CDR1 is SGHTS, CDR2 YDEGEE, per germline. This CDR3 has 16 amino acids. The J segment lost 0 bases and the V segment lost 0 bases, leaving 2 bases of the junction unmatched. The CDR3 DNA is TGTGCCAGCAGCTTGGGGACAGGGGAAAGCACAGATACGCAGTATTTT. This encodes CASSLGTGESTDTQYF.

V is TRBV19 and J is TRBJ1-4; D remains unclear. CDR3 size: 14 residues. Trimming cost V 3 bases and J 4 bases, with 9 bases left between them. The germline V gene has CDR1 LNHDA and CDR2 SQIVND (reference sequence). The CDR3 region has the DNA TGTGCCAGTAGTATGCGGGGAGGTAATGAAAAACTGTTTTTT. This gives the protein CASSMRGGNEKLFF.

This sequence joins TRBV7-2 and TRBJ2-2, with D possibly being TRBD2 (5 bases). The V end lost 3 bases, the J end lost 6 bases, and 8 bases lay between the germline ends. CDR1 is SGHTA and CDR2 is FQGNSA in the germline V gene. The CDR3 has 13 amino acids. CDR3 sequence: CASSLLGAGELFF. The CDR3 DNA sequence: TGTGCCAGCAGCTTGCTCGGGGCCGGGGAGCTGTTTTTT.

V and J are TRBV7-2 and TRBJ1-4; maybe TRBD1 (5 bases). V lost 5 bases and J 5 bases, leaving 15 bases between the germline ends. This CDR3 spans 15 amino acids. Germline lookup yields CDR1 SGHTA and CDR2 FQGNSA. The DNA for the CDR3 is TGTGCCAGCAGCCCGAGGGACCTTCGAAATGAAAAACTGTTTTTT. It specifies CASSPRDLRNEKLFF.

This clone is a singleton in its sample. The chain recombines TRBV14 with TRBJ1-2; perhaps TRBD1 as D (6 bases). The CDR3 loop spans 12 amino acids. Germline assignment: CDR1 SGHDN and CDR2 FVKESK. Deletions cut 4 bases from V and 5 bases from J, with 8 bases between. DNA for the CDR3: TGTGCCAGCAGCCCGGGGACATATGGCTACACCTTC. The encoded protein is CASSPGTYGYTF.

The sample holds a few counts of this clone. The CDR3 region is CASSQADAAGGNEQFF. The CDR3 DNA follows: TGTGCCAGCAGCCAAGCGGACGCGGCGGGGGGCAATGAGCAGTTCTTC. The chain is built from TRBV4-2 and TRBJ2-1, with 8 positions matching TRBD2. Germline loops: CDR1 LGHNA, CDR2 YNFKEQ. The CDR3 contains 16 residues. The J segment lost 6 bases and the V segment lost 1 base, leaving 8 bases of the junction unmatched.

The chain links TRBV7-9 to TRBJ2-7; either TRBD1 or TRBD2 may supply D (5 bases each). Per the germline V gene, CDR1 is SEHNR and CDR2 is FQNEAQ (reference sequence). V lost 3 bases and J lost 3, with 12 bases in between. The CDR3 loop spans 14 amino acids. The CDR3 DNA reads as TGTGCCAGCAGCTTTATAGGGACGAACTACGAGCAGTACTTC. It translates to CASSFIGTNYEQYF.

The chain has TRBV6-1 and TRBJ1-3; D is unresolved. Trimming removed 2 bases at V and 4 bases at J, with 9 bases between. CDR1 is MNHNS, CDR2 SASEGT, per germline. The CDR3 is made up of 14 amino acids. The CDR3 DNA reads as TGTGCCAGCAGTGAACCGGGGTTCGGAAACACCATATATTTT. It translates to CASSEPGFGNTIYF.

Worth noting for this clone: One end of the junction does not line up with germline, which may come from a read error. The chain couples TRBV4-1 to TRBJ1-1; D unclear. The CDR3 runs 15 residues. The germline V gene has CDR1 MGHRA and CDR2 YSYEKL. CDR3 sequence (DNA): TGCGCCGGCAGCCAAGAATCCACTAGGAACACTGAAGCTTTCTTT. Amino acid sequence: CAGSQESTRNTEAFF.